This T cell receptor beta chain is drawn from a study of OX40 agonist ivuxolimab in advanced cancers. The wider study: It was permissible to have had prior anti-PD-1, anti-PD-L1 or anti-CTLA-4 therapy, and about 40% had some. Study-level results: The work left the antigen specificity of expanded peripheral T cells undetermined. The average count of expanded clones was higher among CD8+ T cells than among CD4+.

Germline values: CDR1 SGHRS, CDR2 YFSETQ. V was shortened by 2 bases and J by 3 bases, with 11 bases between the two germline ends. CDR3 length: 14 residues. Patients with a history of autoimmune disease or on systemic immunosuppression were excluded. Generated by immunoSEQ multiplex PCR, the TCRdb table keeps only in-frame clones and is missing some. The sample lists about 60,000 clones; around 86% were seen once. A note on this clone: Its target is not known.

The sequencing used CD4+ or CD8+ T cells sorted from blood, collected in a trial of the OX40 agonist ivuxolimab. The sequence was collected from an adult with an advanced solid tumor such as melanoma, head and neck, liver or kidney cancer. V is TRBV5-1 and J is TRBJ1-1; D remains ambiguous. The CDR3 region is CASSFSERDTEAFF. Here the CDR3 DNA reads TGCGCCAGCAGCTTTTCCGAGCGGGACACTGAAGCTTTCTTT. Combining the CDR3 with reference TRBV5-1 and TRBJ1-1 gives the whole variable domain KAGVTQTPRYLIKTRGQQVTLSCSPISGHRSVSWYQQTPGQGLQFLFEYFSETQRNKGNFPGRFSGRQFSNSRSEMNVSTLELGDSALYLCASSFSERDTEAFFGQGTRLTVV.